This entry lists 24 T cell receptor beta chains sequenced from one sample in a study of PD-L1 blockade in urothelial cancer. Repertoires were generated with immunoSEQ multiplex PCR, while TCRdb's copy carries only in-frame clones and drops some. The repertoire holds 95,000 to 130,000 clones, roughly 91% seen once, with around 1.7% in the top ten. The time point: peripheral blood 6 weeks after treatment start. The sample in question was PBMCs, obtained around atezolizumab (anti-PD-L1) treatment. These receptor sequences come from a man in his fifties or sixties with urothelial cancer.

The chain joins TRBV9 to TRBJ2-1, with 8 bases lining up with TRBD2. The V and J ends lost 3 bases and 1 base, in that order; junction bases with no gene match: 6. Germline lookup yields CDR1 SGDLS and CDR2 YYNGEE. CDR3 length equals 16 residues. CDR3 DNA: TGTGCCAGCAGCGCGGGACTAGGCGGTTCCTACAATGAGCAGTTCTTC. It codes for CASSAGLGGSYNEQFF.

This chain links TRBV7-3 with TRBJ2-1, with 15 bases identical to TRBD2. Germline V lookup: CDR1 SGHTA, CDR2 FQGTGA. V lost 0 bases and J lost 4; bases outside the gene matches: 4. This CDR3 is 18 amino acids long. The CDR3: CASSLTGTSGGPYNEQFF. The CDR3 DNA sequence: TGTGCCAGCAGCTTAACGGGGACTAGCGGGGGGCCATACAATGAGCAGTTCTTC.

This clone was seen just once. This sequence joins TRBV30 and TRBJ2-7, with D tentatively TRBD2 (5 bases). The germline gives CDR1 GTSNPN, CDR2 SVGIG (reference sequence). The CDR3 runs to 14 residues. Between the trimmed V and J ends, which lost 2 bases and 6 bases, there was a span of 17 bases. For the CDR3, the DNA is TGTGCCTGGAGTCGGGGTAGCTTCCGGCCCGAGCAGTACTTC. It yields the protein CAWSRGSFRPEQYF.

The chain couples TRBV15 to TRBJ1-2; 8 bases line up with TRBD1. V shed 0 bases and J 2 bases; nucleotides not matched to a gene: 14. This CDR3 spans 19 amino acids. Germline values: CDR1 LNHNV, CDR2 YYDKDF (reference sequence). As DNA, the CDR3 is TGTGCCACCAGCAGAGATCTCCTCCCAGGGGGCGCATCAAACTATGGCTACACCTTC. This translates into CATSRDLLPGGASNYGYTF.

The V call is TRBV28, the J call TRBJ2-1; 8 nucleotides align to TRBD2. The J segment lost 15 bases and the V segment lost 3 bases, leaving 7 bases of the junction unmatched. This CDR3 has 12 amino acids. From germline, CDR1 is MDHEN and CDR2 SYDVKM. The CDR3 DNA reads TGTGCCAGCAGTTTGTATACGGGAGGGCGGTTCTTC. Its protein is CASSLYTGGRFF.

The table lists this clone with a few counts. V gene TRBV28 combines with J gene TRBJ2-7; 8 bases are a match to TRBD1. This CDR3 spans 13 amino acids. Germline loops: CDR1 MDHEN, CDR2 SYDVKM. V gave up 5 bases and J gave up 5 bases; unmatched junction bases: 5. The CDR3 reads CASSARGPHEQYF. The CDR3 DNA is TGTGCCAGCAGTGCCAGGGGGCCACACGAGCAGTACTTC. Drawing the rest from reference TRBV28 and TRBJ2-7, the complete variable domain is DVKVTQSSRYLVKRTGEKVFLECVQDMDHENMFWYRQDPGLGLRLIYFSYDVKMKEKGDIPEGYSVSREKKERFSLILESASTNQTSMYLCASSARGPHEQYFGPGTRLTVT.

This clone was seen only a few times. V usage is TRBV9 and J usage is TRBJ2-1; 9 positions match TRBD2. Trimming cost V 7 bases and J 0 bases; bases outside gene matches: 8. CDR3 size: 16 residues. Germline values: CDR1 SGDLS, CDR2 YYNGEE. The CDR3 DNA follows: TGTGCCAGCGGGGCGGGAGGGCCCAACTCCTACAATGAGCAGTTCTTC. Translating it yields CASGAGGPNSYNEQFF.

The CDR3 loop reads CASSAGTGGSEQYF. CDR3 in DNA: TGTGCCAGCAGCGCCGGGACAGGGGGCTCCGAGCAGTACTTC. This chain connects TRBV7-3 to TRBJ2-7; TRBD1 agrees at 12 bases. Germline V CDR1 and CDR2: SGHTA, FQGTGA. The CDR3 is 14 amino acids. The V and J ends lost 5 bases and 6 bases, in that order; junction bases with no gene match: 5.

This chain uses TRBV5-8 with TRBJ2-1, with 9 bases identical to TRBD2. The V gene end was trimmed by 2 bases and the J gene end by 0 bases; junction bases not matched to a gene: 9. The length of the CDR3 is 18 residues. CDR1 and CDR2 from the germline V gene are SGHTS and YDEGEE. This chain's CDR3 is CASSFSASGAFSYNEQFF. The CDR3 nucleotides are TGTGCCAGCAGCTTCTCGGCTAGCGGGGCTTTCTCCTACAATGAGCAGTTCTTC. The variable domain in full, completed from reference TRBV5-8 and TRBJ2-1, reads EAGVTQSPTHLIKTRGQQATLRCSPISGHTSVYWYQQALGLGLQFLLWYDEGEERNRGNFPPRFSGRQFPNYSSELNVNALELEDSALYLCASSFSASGAFSYNEQFFGPGTRLTVL.

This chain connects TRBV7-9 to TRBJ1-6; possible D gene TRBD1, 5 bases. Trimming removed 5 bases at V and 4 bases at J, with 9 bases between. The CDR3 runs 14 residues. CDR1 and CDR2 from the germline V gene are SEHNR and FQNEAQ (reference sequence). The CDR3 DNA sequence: TGTGCCAGCAGCGCGGGGCAGTATAATTCACCCCTCCACTTT. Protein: CASSAGQYNSPLHF.

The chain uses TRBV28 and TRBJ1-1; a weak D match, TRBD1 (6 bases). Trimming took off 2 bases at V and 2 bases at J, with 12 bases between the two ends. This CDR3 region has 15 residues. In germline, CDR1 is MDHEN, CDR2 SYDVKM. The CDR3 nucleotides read TGTGCCAGCAGTTTAAACGGACAGATAAACACTGAAGCTTTCTTT. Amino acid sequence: CASSLNGQINTEAFF.

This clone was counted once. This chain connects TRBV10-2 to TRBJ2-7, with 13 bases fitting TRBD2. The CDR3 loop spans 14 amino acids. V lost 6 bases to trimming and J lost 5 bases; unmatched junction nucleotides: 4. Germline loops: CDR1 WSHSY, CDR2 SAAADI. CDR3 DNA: TGCGCCAGCAGGACTAGCGGGAGGTCGGACGAGCAGTACTTC. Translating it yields CASRTSGRSDEQYF.

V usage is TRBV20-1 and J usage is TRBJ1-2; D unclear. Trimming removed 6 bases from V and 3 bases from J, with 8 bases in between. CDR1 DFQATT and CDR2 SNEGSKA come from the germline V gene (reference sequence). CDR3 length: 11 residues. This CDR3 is CSALVDYGYTF. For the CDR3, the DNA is TGCAGTGCCTTGGTAGACTATGGCTACACCTTC.

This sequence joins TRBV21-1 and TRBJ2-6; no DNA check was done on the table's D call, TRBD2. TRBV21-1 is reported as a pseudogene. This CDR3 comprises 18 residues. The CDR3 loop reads CAAAGGRGAHSGANVLTF. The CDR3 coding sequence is TGTGCCGCCGCGGGGGGCAGGGGGGCGCACTCTGGGGCCAACGTCCTGACTTTC.

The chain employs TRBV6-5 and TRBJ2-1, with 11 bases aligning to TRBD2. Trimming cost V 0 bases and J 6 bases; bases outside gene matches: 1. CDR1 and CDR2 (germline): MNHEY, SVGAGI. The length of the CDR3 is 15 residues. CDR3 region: CASSYSTSGTNEQFF. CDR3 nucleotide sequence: TGTGCCAGCAGTTACTCGACTAGCGGGACCAATGAGCAGTTCTTC.

The CDR3: CASSLGTGEGYTF. The CDR3 nucleotides are TGTGCCAGCAGCTTGGGGACAGGCGAGGGCTACACCTTC. The chain uses TRBV11-3 and TRBJ1-2, with 8 bases lining up with TRBD1. CDR3 length equals 13 residues. CDR1 is SGHNT, CDR2 YENEEA, per germline. The ends lost 3 bases at V and 8 bases at J; junction bases unmatched: 5.

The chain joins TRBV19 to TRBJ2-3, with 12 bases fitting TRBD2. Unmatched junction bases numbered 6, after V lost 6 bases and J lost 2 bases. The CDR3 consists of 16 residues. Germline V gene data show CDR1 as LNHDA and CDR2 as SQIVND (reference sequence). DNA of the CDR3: TGTGCCAGTAGGGGACGACTAGCGGGAGCCACAGATACGCAGTATTTT. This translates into CASRGRLAGATDTQYF.

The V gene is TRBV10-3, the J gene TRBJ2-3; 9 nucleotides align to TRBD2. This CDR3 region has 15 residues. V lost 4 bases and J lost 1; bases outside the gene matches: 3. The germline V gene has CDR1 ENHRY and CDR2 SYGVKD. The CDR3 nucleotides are TGTGCCATCAGTGGGACTAGCGTGGGCACAGATACGCAGTATTTT. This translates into CAISGTSVGTDTQYF.

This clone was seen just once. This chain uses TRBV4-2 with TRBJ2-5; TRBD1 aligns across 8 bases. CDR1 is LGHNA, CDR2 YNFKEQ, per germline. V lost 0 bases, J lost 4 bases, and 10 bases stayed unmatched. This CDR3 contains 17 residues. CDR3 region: CASSQDPLDRGVETQYF. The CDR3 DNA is TGTGCCAGCAGCCAAGATCCCCTAGACAGGGGAGTAGAGACCCAGTACTTC.

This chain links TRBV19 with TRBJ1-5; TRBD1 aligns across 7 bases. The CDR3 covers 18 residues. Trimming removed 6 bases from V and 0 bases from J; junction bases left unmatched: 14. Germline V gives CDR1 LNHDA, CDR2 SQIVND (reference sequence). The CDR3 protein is CASRSYPGTAYSNQPQHF. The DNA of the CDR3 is TGTGCCAGTAGATCATACCCCGGGACAGCATATAGCAATCAGCCCCAGCATTTT.

CDR3 in DNA: TGTGCCAGTAGTTCGGGACAGGGAAGTTTTTCAGATACGCAGTATTTT. It yields the protein CASSSGQGSFSDTQYF. The gene calls are TRBV19 and TRBJ2-3; 9 nucleotides align to TRBD1. V trimming: 5 bases; J trimming: 4 bases; junction bases outside the gene matches: 10. This CDR3 spans 16 amino acids. Germline V lookup: CDR1 LNHDA, CDR2 SQIVND (reference sequence).

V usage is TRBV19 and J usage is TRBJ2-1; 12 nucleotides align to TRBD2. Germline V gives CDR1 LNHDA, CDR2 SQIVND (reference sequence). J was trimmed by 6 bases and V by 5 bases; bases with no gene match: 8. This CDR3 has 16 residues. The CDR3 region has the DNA TGTGCCAGTAGTCCCCTTGGACTAGCGGGAAGCAATGAGCAGTTCTTC. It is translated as CASSPLGLAGSNEQFF. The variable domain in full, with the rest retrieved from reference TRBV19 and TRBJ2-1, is DGGITQSPKYLFRKEGQNVTLSCEQNLNHDAMYWYRQDPGQGLRLIYYSQIVNDFQKGDIAEGYSVSREKKESFPLTVTSAQKNPTAFYLCASSPLGLAGSNEQFFGPGTRLTVL.

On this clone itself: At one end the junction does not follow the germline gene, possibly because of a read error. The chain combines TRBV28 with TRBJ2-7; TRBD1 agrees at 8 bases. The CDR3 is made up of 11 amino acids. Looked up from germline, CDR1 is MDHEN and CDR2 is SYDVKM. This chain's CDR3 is CASRPAGQVHF. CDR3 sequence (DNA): TGTGCCAGCAGACCGGCGGGACAGGTACACTTC.

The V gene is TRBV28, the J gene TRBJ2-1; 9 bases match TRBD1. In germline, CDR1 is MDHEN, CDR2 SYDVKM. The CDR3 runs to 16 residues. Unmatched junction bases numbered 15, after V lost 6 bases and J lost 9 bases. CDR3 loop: CASRSPGQGFRGEQFF. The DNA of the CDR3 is TGTGCCAGCAGGAGCCCGGGACAGGGTTTTAGGGGTGAGCAGTTCTTC.